This TCR beta chain derives from a study of regulatory T cells in long-lasting Graves disease. Study findings and constraints: Newly diagnosed patients had higher TCR diversity than persistent Graves' patients did. Preferential use of TRBV28, TRBJ1-2 and TRBJ2-5 was seen in persistent disease.

Per germline, CDR1 SGHRS and CDR2 YFSETQ. The CDR3 consists of 17 residues. J lost 8 bases, V lost 0 bases, and 14 bases had no gene match. About this clonotype itself: Its antigen is not identified.

Arm-PCR of CDR3 regions and iRepertoire HTBI primers were the basis on which TCR beta libraries were built. TCRdb called the multiplex PCR reads again in MiXCR, with one record for every CDR3 protein. The sample lists roughly 610,000 distinct CDR3 sequences, around 15% occurring once. This sample's time point: newly diagnosed GD, antithyroid drugs for less than 3 months. RNA isolated from PBMCs was used to make the TCR library. Separately, the same data were catalogued under a study of T cells in Graves' hyperthyroidism and ophthalmopathy. That investigation notes: The study excluded patients with uncontrolled infection, other autoimmune disease, pregnancy or lactation. From stable hyperthyroidism, ophthalmopathy was set apart by a 13 V-J model.

This clonotype originated in a young woman with Graves disease. V is TRBV5-1 and J is TRBJ2-4, with 7 bases fitting TRBD1. The sequences come from peripheral blood mononuclear cells (PBMCs), collected at new diagnosis, from a patient treated with antithyroid drugs. This CDR3 is CASSLGRNDREMYIQYF. The CDR3 nucleotides are TGCGCCAGCAGCTTGGGTCGGAATGACAGGGAAATGTACATTCAGTACTTC.